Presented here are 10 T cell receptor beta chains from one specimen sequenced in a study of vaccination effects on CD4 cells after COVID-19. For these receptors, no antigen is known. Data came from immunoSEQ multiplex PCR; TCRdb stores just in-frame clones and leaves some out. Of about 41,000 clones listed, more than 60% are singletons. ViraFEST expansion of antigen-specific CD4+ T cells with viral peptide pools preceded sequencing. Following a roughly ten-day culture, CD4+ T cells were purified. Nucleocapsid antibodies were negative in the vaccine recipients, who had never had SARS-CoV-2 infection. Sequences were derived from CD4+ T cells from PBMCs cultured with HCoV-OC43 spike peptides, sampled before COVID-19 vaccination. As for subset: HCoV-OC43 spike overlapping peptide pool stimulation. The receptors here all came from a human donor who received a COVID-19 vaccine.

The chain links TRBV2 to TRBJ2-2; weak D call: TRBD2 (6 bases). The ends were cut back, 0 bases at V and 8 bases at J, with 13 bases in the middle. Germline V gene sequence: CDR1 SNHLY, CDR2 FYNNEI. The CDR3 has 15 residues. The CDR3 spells CASSEALAQWGELFF. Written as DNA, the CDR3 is TGTGCCAGCAGTGAAGCGCTAGCGCAGTGGGGGGAGCTGTTTTTT.

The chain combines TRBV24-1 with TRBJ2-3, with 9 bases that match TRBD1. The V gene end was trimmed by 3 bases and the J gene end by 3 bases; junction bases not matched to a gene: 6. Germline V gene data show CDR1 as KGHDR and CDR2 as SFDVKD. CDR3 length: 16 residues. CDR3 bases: TGTGCCACCAGTGATCCACAGACAGGGGGAACAGATACGCAGTATTTT. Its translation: CATSDPQTGGTDTQYF.

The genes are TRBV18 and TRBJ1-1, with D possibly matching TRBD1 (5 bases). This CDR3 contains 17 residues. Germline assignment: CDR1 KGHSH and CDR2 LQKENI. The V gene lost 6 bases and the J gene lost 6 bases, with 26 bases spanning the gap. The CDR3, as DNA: TGTGCCAGCTCGCAAAGCGGCACCAGGGAGGGCGACGCTGAAGCTTTCTTT. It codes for CASSQSGTREGDAEAFF.

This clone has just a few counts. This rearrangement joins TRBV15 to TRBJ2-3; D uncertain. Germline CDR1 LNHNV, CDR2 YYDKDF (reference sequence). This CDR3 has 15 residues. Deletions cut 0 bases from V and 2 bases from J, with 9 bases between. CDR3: CATSRDPTPTDTQYF. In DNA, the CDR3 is TGTGCCACCAGCAGAGATCCGACCCCCACAGATACGCAGTATTTT.

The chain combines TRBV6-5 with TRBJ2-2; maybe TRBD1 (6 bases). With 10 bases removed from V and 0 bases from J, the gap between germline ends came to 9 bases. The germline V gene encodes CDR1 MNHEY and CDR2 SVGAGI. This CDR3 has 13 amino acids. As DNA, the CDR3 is TGTGCCACCTCAGGGGCGAACACCGGGGAGCTGTTTTTT. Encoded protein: CATSGANTGELFF.

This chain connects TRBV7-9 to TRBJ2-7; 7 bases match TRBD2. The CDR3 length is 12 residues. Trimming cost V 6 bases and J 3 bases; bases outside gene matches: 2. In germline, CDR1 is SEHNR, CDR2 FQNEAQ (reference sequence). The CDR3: CASSSSGYEQYF. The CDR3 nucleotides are TGTGCCAGCAGTTCTAGCGGCTACGAGCAGTACTTC.

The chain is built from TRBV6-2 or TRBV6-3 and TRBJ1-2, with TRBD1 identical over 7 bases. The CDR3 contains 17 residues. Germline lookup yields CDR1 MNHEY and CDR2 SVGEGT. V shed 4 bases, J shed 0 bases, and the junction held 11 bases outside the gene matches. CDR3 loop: CASSSAVDRFTNYGYTF. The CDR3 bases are TGTGCCAGCAGTTCCGCGGTGGACAGGTTCACTAACTATGGCTACACCTTC.

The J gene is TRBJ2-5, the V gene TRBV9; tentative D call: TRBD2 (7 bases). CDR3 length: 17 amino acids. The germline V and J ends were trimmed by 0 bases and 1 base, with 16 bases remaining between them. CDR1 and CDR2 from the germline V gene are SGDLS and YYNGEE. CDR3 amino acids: CASSVGGWGGLQETQYF. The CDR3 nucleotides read TGTGCCAGCAGCGTAGGAGGGTGGGGGGGCCTCCAAGAGACCCAGTACTTC.

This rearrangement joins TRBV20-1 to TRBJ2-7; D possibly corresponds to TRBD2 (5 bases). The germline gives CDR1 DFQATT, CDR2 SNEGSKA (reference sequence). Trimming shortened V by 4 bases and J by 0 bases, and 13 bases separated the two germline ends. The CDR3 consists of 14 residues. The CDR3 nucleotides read TGCAGTGCTATTGAGGGATTGGGCTCCTACGAGCAGTACTTC. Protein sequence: CSAIEGLGSYEQYF.

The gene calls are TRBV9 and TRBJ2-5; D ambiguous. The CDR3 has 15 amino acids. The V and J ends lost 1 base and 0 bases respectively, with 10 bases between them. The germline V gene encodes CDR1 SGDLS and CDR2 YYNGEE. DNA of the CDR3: TGTGCCAGCAGCGTAAGCCCAGAATACCAAGAGACCCAGTACTTC. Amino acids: CASSVSPEYQETQYF.